Below are 14 T cell receptor beta chains sequenced from a single sample in a study of kidney transplant recipient with SARS-CoV-2 infection. TCRdb used MiXCR to reprocess the reads, holding one entry per CDR3 protein. The sample has 200,000 to 300,000 distinct CDR3 sequences, less than 35% seen once. The source material was a blood sample, sampled at baseline and on day 111 from a kidney transplant recipient. Every receptor here comes from a young adult male patient who had COVID-19 and was a kidney transplant recipient. Certain T cells may be donor cells from the graft.

This clonotype was detected ten times or more. The V gene is TRBV19, the J gene TRBJ2-7; possibly TRBD1 or TRBD2 for D (5 bases each). There are 14 residues in the CDR3. The V gene's germline CDR1 is LNHDA and CDR2 SQIVND (reference sequence). V lost 7 bases, J lost 1 base, and 14 bases lay in between. The CDR3 loop reads CASTRTGQSYEQYF. CDR3 in DNA: TGTGCCAGTACTAGGACGGGGCAATCCTACGAGCAGTACTTC.

Concerning this clonotype: A much larger clone sits a single nucleotide away, making a read error possible. The CDR3 spells CASSPRGGTVFYGQYF. The CDR3 DNA sequence: TGTGCCAGCAGCCCGAGGGGTGGGACGGTCTTCTACGGGCAGTACTTC. V usage is TRBV9 and J usage is TRBJ2-7, with D perhaps TRBD1 or TRBD2 (5 bases each). The CDR3 contains 16 residues. In germline, CDR1 is SGDLS, CDR2 YYNGEE.

This clonotype occurred once. Since a much larger clone is just one base distant, this may be a read error. This chain connects TRBV7-1 to TRBJ1-2; D gene unclear. Being an ORF, TRBV7-1 has a function that is uncertain. Trimming took 5 bases from V and 4 from J, leaving 23 bases between them. The CDR3 totals 17 residues. The CDR3 here is CASSGRCHEGMTYGYTF. The CDR3 DNA reads TGTGCCAGCAGCGGGAGGTGTCACGAGGGAATGACCTATGGCTACACCTTC.

There are a few counts of this clonotype. Just one base apart from a much larger clone, this may be a read error. CDR3 in DNA: TGTGCTAGTGGTGTTGATAGTTTGCAGGGAAAGACCTATGGCTACACCTTC. This sequence encodes CASGVDSLQGKTYGYTF. This chain joins TRBV12-5 and TRBJ1-2; D is perhaps TRBD1 (5 bases). V was cut by 5 bases and J by 4 bases, with 23 bases left in between. This CDR3 spans 17 amino acids. Germline V lookup: CDR1 LGHNT, CDR2 FRNRAP. The variable domain in full, completed from reference TRBV12-5 and TRBJ1-2, reads DARVTQTPRHKVTEMGQEVTMRCQPILGHNTVFWYRQTMMQGLELLAYFRNRAPLDDSGMPKDRFSAEMPDATLATLKIQPSEPRDSAVYFCASGVDSLQGKTYGYTFGSGTRLTVV.

About this clonotype itself: The junction differs from germline at one of its ends, possibly a read error. This rearrangement joins TRBV7-9 to TRBJ2-1; D is unresolved. Germline CDR1 is SEHNR and CDR2 is FQNEAQ (reference sequence). The CDR3 spans 14 residues. The CDR3 region is CASRCPQDYNEQFF. The CDR3 region has the DNA TGTGCCAGCCGCTGCCCCCAGGATTACAACGAGCAGTTCTTC.

This clonotype was seen ten or more times. The chain links TRBV6-9 to TRBJ1-2; D not resolved. The CDR3 extends over 17 amino acids. Trimming took 4 bases from V and 4 from J, leaving 22 bases between them. Germline V lookup: CDR1 MNHGY, CDR2 SVAAGI. CDR3 in DNA: TGTGCCAGCAGTTCTATTCTGCCTTACGGAAAGACCTATGGCTACACCTTC. Amino acid sequence: CASSSILPYGKTYGYTF.

Turning to this clonotype: A read error is the likely source, as a far larger clone sits one nucleotide away. The chain combines TRBV27 with TRBJ2-1; D gene ambiguous. The end of the DNA fits TRBJ2-7 better, so the J call may be wrong. Germline V lookup: CDR1 MNHEY, CDR2 SMNVEV (reference sequence). The CDR3 consists of 15 residues. The CDR3 spells CASSHLELASYEQYF. CDR3 DNA sequence: TGTGCCAGCAGCCACTTGGAGCTCGCGTCCTACGAGCAGTACTTC.

The chain employs TRBV7-2 and TRBJ2-1; D perhaps matches TRBD1 (6 bases). Germline CDR1 and CDR2: SGHTA and FQGNSA. With 1 base removed from V and 2 bases from J, the gap between germline ends came to 9 bases. The CDR3 contains 15 residues. The CDR3 DNA follows: TGTGCCAGCAGCTTAGTTGAGGGGGCCTACAATGAGCAGTTCTTC. It codes for CASSLVEGAYNEQFF.

Details on this clonotype: A much larger clonotype is one base distant, so this may be a read error. The V gene is TRBV11-2, the J gene TRBJ1-4; the D is unclear. Germline V gene data show CDR1 as SGHAT and CDR2 as FQNNGV. The CDR3 is made up of 16 amino acids. In DNA, the CDR3 is TGTACCAGCAGCTTAGTAAGACTAGCGGCTAATGAAAAACTGTTTTTT. It is translated as CTSSLVRLAANEKLFF.

A remark on this clonotype: At one end the junction does not follow the germline gene, possibly because of a read error. The V gene is TRBV19, the J gene TRBJ1-5, with 9 bases that match TRBD1. The germline V gene encodes CDR1 LNHDA and CDR2 SQIVND (reference sequence). The CDR3 has 17 amino acids. CDR3 amino acids: CASSIVQGAQVNQPQRF. The CDR3 DNA reads as TGTGCCAGTAGTATCGTACAGGGGGCGCAGGTCAATCAGCCCCAGCGTTTT.

The chain employs TRBV4-2 and TRBJ1-2; 8 bases map to TRBD1. The CDR3 has 15 residues. The J segment lost 9 bases and the V segment lost 4 bases, leaving 13 bases of the junction unmatched. CDR1 is LGHNA, CDR2 YNFKEQ, per germline. The chain's CDR3 is CASSPPCTGGARYTF. The CDR3 DNA is TGTGCCAGCAGCCCGCCATGTACAGGGGGAGCCCGCTACACCTTC.

Concerning this clonotype: A much larger clone lies a single base off, so this may be a read error. V and J are TRBV9 and TRBJ1-4; 10 bases line up with TRBD1. Germline V gene data show CDR1 as SGDLS and CDR2 as YYNGEE. There are 16 residues in the CDR3. The CDR3 is CASSVAGTGVNEKPFF. CDR3 DNA: TGTGCCAGCAGCGTAGCTGGGACAGGGGTTAATGAAAAACCGTTTTTT.

The sample holds many counts of this clonotype. The V and J genes are TRBV15 and TRBJ1-1; D unresolved. Trimming took 0 bases from V and 3 from J, leaving 11 bases between them. Germline V gives CDR1 LNHNV, CDR2 YYDKDF (reference sequence). This CDR3 spans 15 amino acids. The CDR3 sequence: CATSREPGGDTEAFF. CDR3 sequence (DNA): TGTGCCACCAGCAGAGAACCGGGAGGTGACACTGAAGCTTTCTTT.

Of note for this clonotype: A much larger clone differs from this one at a single base, so this may be a read error. J is TRBJ1-2 and V is TRBV7-9, with D unresolved. This CDR3 has 13 residues. Germline assignment: CDR1 SEHNR and CDR2 FQNEAQ (reference sequence). The CDR3 spells CASTLERNYGSTF. The CDR3 coding sequence is TGTGCCAGCACCCTAGAACGTAACTATGGCTCCACCTTC.